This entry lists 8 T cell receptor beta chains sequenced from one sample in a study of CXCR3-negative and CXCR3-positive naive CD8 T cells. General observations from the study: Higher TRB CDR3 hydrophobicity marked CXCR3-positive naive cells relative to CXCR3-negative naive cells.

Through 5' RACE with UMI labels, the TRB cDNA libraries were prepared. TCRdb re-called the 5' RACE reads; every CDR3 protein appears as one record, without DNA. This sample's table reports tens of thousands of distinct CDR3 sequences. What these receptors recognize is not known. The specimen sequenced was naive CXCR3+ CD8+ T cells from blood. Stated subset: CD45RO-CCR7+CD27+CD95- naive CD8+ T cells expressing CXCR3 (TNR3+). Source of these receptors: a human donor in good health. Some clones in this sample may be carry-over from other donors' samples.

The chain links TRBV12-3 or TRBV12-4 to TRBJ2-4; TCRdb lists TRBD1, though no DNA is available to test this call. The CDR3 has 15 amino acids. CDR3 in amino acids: CASSPGGPAVDIQYF.

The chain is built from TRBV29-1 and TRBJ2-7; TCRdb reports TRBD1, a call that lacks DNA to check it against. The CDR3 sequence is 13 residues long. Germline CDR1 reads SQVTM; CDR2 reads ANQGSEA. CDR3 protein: CSVERGTSYEQYF.

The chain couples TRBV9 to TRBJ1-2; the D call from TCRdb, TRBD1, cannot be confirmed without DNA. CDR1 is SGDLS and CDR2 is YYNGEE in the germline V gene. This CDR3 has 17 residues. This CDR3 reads CASSVAAQGSANYGYTF. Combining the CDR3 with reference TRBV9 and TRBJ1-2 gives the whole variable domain DSGVTQTPKHLITATGQRVTLRCSPRSGDLSVYWYQQSLDQGLQFLIQYYNGEERAKGNILERFSAQQFPDLHSELNLSSLELGDSALYFCASSVAAQGSANYGYTFGSGTRLTVV.

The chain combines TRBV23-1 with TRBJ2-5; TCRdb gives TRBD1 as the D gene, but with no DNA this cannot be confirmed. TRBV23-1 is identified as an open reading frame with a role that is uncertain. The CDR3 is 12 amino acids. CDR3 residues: CASSPPAGTQYF.

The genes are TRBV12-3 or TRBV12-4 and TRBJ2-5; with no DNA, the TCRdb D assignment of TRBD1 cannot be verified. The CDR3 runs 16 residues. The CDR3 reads CASSRLFAEGRETQYF.

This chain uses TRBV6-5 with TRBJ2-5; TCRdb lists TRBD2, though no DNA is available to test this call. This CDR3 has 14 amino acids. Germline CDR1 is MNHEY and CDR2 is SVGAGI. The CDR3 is CASSYVRVGETQYF.

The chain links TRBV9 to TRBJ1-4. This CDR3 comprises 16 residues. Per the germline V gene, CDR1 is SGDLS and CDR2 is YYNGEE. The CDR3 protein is CASSPSGGGEYEKLFF.

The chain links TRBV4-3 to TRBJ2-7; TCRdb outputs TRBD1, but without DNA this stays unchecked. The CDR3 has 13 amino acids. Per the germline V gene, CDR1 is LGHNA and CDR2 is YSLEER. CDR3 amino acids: CASSHRVRHEQYF.